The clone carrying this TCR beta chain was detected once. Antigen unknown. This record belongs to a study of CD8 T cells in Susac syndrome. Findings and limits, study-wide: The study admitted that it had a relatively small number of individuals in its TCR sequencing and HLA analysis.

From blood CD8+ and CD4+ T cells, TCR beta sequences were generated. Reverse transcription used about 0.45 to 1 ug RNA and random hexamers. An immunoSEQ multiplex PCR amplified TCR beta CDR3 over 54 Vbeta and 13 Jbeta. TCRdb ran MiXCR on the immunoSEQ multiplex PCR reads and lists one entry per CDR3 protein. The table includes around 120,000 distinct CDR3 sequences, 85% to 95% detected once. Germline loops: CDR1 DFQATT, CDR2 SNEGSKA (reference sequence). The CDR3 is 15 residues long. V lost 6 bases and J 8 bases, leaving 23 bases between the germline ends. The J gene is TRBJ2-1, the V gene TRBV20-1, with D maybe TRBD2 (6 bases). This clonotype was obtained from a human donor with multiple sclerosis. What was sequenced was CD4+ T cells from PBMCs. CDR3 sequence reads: CSALGWPSAGDEQFF. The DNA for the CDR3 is TGCAGTGCCTTAGGATGGCCTAGCGCTGGGGATGAGCAGTTCTTC.